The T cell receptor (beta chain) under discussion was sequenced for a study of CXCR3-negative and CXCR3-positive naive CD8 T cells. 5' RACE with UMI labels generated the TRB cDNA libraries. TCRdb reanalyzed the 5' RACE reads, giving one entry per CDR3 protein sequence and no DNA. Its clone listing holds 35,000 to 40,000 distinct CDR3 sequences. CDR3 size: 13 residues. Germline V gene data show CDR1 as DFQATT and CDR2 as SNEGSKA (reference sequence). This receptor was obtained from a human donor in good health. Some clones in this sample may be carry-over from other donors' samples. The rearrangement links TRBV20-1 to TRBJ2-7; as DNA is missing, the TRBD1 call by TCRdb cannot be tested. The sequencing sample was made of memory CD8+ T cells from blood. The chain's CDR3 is CSARDGTGAEQYF.